These 18 T cell receptor beta chains were sequenced from one sample in a study of PD-L1 blockade in urothelial cancer. Stated time point: peripheral blood 6 weeks after treatment start. Profiled with immunoSEQ multiplex PCR; TCRdb holds only in-frame clones, not every one. Of around 40,000 clones detected, 80% to 90% appear once; the ten largest clones hold over 2.5%. Sequencing used PBMCs, obtained around atezolizumab (anti-PD-L1) treatment. These receptors all come from a man aged 70 or older with urothelial cancer.

The V call is TRBV19, the J call TRBJ2-7, with D tentatively TRBD1 (6 bases). The V end was cut by 1 base, the J end by 3 bases, with 13 bases between. CDR3 length equals 15 residues. CDR1 and CDR2 (germline): LNHDA, SQIVND (reference sequence). The CDR3 DNA follows: TGTGCCAGTAGTATAGCCCAACTGGACAGCTACGAGCAGTACTTC. Its protein product is CASSIAQLDSYEQYF.

This chain joins TRBV6-5 and TRBJ2-2; TRBD2 is a possible D gene (5 bases). The CDR3 covers 14 residues. Germline assignment: CDR1 MNHEY and CDR2 SVGAGI. The ends were cut back, 7 bases at V and 0 bases at J, with 9 bases in the middle. The DNA of the CDR3 is TGTGCCAGCACAAGGACTGCGAACACCGGGGAGCTGTTTTTT. This encodes CASTRTANTGELFF.

The chain has TRBV28 and TRBJ1-2, with D perhaps matching TRBD1 (6 bases). V lost 3 bases to trimming and J lost 8 bases, with 16 bases between them. The CDR3 extends over 14 amino acids. Germline loops: CDR1 MDHEN, CDR2 SYDVKM. CDR3 loop: CASSFRSTGSGYTF. The CDR3 DNA follows: TGTGCCAGCAGTTTCCGCTCAACAGGGAGCGGCTACACCTTC.

This sequence joins TRBV28 and TRBJ1-3; 9 bases are a match to TRBD1. The germline gives CDR1 MDHEN, CDR2 SYDVKM. The CDR3 totals 14 residues. V shed 7 bases, J shed 3 bases, and the junction held 4 bases outside the gene matches. CDR3 amino acids: CASIPGQGGNTIYF. As DNA, the CDR3 is TGTGCCAGCATCCCGGGACAGGGTGGAAACACCATATATTTT.

V and J are TRBV6-4 and TRBJ1-2; D might be TRBD1 (5 bases). V lost 2 bases, J lost 8 bases, and 9 bases lay in between. Germline CDR1 is MRHNA and CDR2 is SNTAGT. The CDR3 length is 12 residues. The chain's CDR3 is CASSDGRDGYTF. In nucleotides, the CDR3 is TGTGCCAGCAGTGACGGGCGGGACGGCTACACCTTC.

This chain connects TRBV5-1 to TRBJ1-3, with D perhaps matching TRBD1 (5 bases). In germline, CDR1 is SGHRS, CDR2 YFSETQ. The CDR3 has 16 residues. Trimming took 0 bases from V and 1 from J, leaving 11 bases between them. CDR3: CASSLDGHTSGNTIYF. The CDR3 bases are TGCGCCAGCAGCTTGGACGGACACACTTCTGGAAACACCATATATTTT.

This chain uses TRBV7-3 with TRBJ1-1; 9 positions agree with TRBD1. CDR1 and CDR2 (germline): SGHTA, FQGTGA. With V trimmed by 5 bases and J by 10 bases, 11 bases remained unmatched. The CDR3 totals 14 residues. CDR3 DNA: TGTGCCAGCAGCCCCGCGCCGGGACAGGGTGTAGCTTTCTTT. Amino acid sequence: CASSPAPGQGVAFF. Together with reference TRBV7-3 and TRBJ1-1, the CDR3 gives the full variable domain: GAGVSQTPSNKVTEKGKYVELRCDPISGHTALYWYRQSLGQGPEFLIYFQGTGAADDSGLPNDRFFAVRPEGSVSTLKIQRTERGDSAVYLCASSPAPGQGVAFFGQGTRLTVV.

The chain couples TRBV9 to TRBJ2-3, with 7 bases identical to TRBD1. The CDR3 contains 16 residues. V dropped 4 bases and J dropped 2; count of bases not matched to a gene: 10. Germline V gene sequence: CDR1 SGDLS, CDR2 YYNGEE. The CDR3 reads CASSTGTASPTDTQYF. The DNA for the CDR3 is TGTGCCAGCAGCACGGGGACAGCGAGCCCCACAGATACGCAGTATTTT.

The V call is TRBV10-1, the J call TRBJ2-7; 7 bases match TRBD2. This CDR3 region has 17 residues. Germline CDR1 and CDR2: WNHNN and SYGVQD (reference sequence). The ends lost 0 bases at V and 7 bases at J; junction bases unmatched: 15. CDR3 DNA: TGCGCCAGCAGTGAGTCGAGCGGCGGGAGAACCTCGGGGGAGCAGTACTTC. Protein product: CASSESSGGRTSGEQYF.

CDR3 nucleotides: TGTGCCAGCAGCTCCGCGGGAGTGACAGATACGCAGTATTTT. Amino acid sequence: CASSSAGVTDTQYF. This rearrangement joins TRBV5-4 to TRBJ2-3; 7 bases are shared with TRBD2. CDR1 and CDR2 from the germline V gene are SGHNT and YYREEE (reference sequence). Losses at the gene ends were 3 bases for V and 3 bases for J; bases not matched to a gene: 4. This CDR3 is 14 amino acids long.

The chain joins TRBV27 to TRBJ2-1; 9 positions agree with TRBD2. Trimming removed 5 bases from V and 2 bases from J; junction bases left unmatched: 10. The CDR3 covers 17 residues. The germline gives CDR1 MNHEY, CDR2 SMNVEV (reference sequence). The CDR3 protein is CASSPPGSGRPYNEQFF. The CDR3, as DNA: TGTGCCAGCAGTCCCCCCGGCAGCGGGAGGCCCTACAATGAGCAGTTCTTC.

The genes are TRBV19 and TRBJ2-1, with TRBD1 identical over 10 bases. The V segment lost 6 bases and the J segment 0 bases; nucleotides outside the gene matches: 2. Germline CDR1 is LNHDA and CDR2 is SQIVND (reference sequence). This CDR3 has 15 amino acids. CDR3 DNA sequence: TGTGCCAGTAGGCGGACAGGGGGCTCCTACAATGAGCAGTTCTTC. It translates to CASRRTGGSYNEQFF.

The V gene is TRBV2, the J gene TRBJ2-7; possible D gene TRBD1, 6 bases. The CDR3 totals 14 residues. Per germline, CDR1 SNHLY and CDR2 FYNNEI. Trimming shortened V by 2 bases and J by 2 bases, and 10 bases separated the two germline ends. The CDR3 loop is CASSEFQGPYEQYF. The CDR3 DNA reads TGTGCCAGCAGTGAATTTCAGGGGCCCTACGAGCAGTACTTC.

The chain is built from TRBV2 and TRBJ1-5; D gene unclear. V shed 2 bases and J shed 4 bases, with 9 bases lying between them. Germline-derived CDR1 and CDR2 are SNHLY and FYNNEI. The CDR3 runs 14 residues. Here the CDR3 reads CASSELARNQPQHF. The CDR3 DNA sequence: TGTGCCAGCAGTGAATTGGCACGAAATCAGCCCCAGCATTTT. Together with reference TRBV2 and TRBJ1-5, the CDR3 gives the full variable domain: EPEVTQTPSHQVTQMGQEVILRCVPISNHLYFYWYRQILGQKVEFLVSFYNNEISEKSEIFDDQFSVERPDGSNFTLKIRSTKLEDSAMYFCASSELARNQPQHFGDGTRLSIL.

V gene TRBV7-9 combines with J gene TRBJ1-2; possible D gene TRBD1, 5 bases. Between the trimmed V and J ends, which lost 5 bases and 4 bases, there was a span of 14 bases. CDR3 size: 14 residues. The germline V gene encodes CDR1 SEHNR and CDR2 FQNEAQ (reference sequence). DNA for the CDR3: TGTGCCAGCAGCCAGGACACGAAGATCTATGGCTACACCTTC. This gives the protein CASSQDTKIYGYTF.

The J gene is TRBJ2-2, the V gene TRBV4-1, with D maybe TRBD2 (5 bases). Germline V gives CDR1 MGHRA, CDR2 YSYEKL. V dropped 4 bases and J dropped 9 bases, with 15 bases sitting between them. This CDR3 is 14 amino acids long. CDR3: CASSRAATIRELFF. Written as DNA, the CDR3 is TGCGCCAGCAGCCGAGCGGCTACGATAAGGGAGCTGTTTTTT.

The rearrangement links TRBV5-1 to TRBJ1-4; 10 bases align to TRBD1. The junction had 3 bases not matched to a gene; V was cut back by 4 bases and J by 6 bases. Germline assignment: CDR1 SGHRS and CDR2 YFSETQ. The CDR3 has 14 amino acids. The CDR3, as DNA: TGCGCCAGCAGCCCGGGACAGGGGTATGAAAAACTGTTTTTT. Translation: CASSPGQGYEKLFF.

The chain uses TRBV28 and TRBJ2-3; perhaps TRBD1 as D (5 bases). V was shortened by 2 bases and J by 4 bases, with 13 bases between the two germline ends. Germline lookup yields CDR1 MDHEN and CDR2 SYDVKM. This CDR3 region has 15 residues. The CDR3 nucleotides read TGTGCCAGCAGTTTAGGGGCCCTAGGTCCAGATACGCAGTATTTT. This codes for CASSLGALGPDTQYF.